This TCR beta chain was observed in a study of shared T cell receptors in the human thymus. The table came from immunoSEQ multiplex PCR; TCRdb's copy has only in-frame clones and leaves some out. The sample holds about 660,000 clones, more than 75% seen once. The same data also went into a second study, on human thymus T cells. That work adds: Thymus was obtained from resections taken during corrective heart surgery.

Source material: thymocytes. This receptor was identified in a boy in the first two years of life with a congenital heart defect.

CDR3 region: CASSLGASHHRDEQFF. The CDR3 DNA sequence: TGTGCCAGCAGCTTAGGGGCGAGCCATCACAGGGATGAGCAGTTCTTC. The chain recombines TRBV13 with TRBJ2-1; D possibly corresponds to TRBD1 (6 bases). Germline CDR1 reads PRHDT; CDR2 reads FYEKMQ (reference sequence). The CDR3 has 16 residues. V was cut by 0 bases and J by 8 bases, with 17 bases left in between.